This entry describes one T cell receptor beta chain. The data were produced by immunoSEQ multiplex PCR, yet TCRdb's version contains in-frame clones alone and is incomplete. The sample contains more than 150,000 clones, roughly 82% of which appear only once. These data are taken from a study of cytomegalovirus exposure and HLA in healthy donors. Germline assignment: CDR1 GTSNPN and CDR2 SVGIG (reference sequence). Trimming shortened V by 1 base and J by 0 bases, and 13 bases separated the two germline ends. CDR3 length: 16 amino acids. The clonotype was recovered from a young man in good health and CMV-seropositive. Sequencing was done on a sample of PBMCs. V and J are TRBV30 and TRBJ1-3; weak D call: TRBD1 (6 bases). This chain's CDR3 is CAWSAPDRTSGNTIYF. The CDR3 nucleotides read TGTGCCTGGAGTGCTCCCGACAGGACCTCTGGAAACACCATATATTTT.